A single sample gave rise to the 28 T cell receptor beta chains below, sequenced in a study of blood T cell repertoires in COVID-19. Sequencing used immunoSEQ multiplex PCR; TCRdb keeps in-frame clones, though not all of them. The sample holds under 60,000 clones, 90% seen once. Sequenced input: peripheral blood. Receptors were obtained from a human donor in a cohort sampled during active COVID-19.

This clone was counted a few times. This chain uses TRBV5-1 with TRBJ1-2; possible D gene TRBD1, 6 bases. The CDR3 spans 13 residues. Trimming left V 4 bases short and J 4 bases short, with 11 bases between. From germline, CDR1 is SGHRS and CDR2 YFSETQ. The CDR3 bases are TGCGCCAGCAGCCCGGGACAACTCTATGGCTACACCTTC. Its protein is CASSPGQLYGYTF.

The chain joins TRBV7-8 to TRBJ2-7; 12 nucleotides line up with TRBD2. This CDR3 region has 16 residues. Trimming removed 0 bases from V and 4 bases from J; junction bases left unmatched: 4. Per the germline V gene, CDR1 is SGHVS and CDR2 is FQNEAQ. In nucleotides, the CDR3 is TGTGCCAGCAGCTTAGCGGCCCTAGCGGGAGGGTACGAGCAGTACTTC. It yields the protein CASSLAALAGGYEQYF.

Here the CDR3 reads CAWKRNEQFF. CDR3 DNA: TGTGCCTGGAAGCGGAATGAGCAGTTCTTC. The J gene is TRBJ2-1, the V gene TRBV30; D is perhaps TRBD2 (5 bases). Looked up from germline, CDR1 is GTSNPN and CDR2 is SVGIG (reference sequence). V gave up 4 bases and J gave up 7 bases, with 5 bases separating them. The CDR3 is made up of 10 amino acids.

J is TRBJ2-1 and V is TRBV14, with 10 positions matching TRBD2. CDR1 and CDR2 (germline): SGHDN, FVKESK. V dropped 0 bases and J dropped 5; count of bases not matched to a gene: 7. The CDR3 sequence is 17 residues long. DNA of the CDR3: TGTGCCAGCAGCCAAGATCCCGCTAGCGGGAGCAACAATGAGCAGTTCTTC. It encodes CASSQDPASGSNNEQFF.

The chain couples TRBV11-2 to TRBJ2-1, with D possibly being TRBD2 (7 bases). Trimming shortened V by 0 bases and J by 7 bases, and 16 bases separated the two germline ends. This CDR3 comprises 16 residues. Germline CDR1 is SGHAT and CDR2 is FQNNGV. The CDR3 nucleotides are TGTGCCAGCAGCTTAGATCTACGAGGGAGGGGGAATGAGCAGTTCTTC. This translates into CASSLDLRGRGNEQFF.

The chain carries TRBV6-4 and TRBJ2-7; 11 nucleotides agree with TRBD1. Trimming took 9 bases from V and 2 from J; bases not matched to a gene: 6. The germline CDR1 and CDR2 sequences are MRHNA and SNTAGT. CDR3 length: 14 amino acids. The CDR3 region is CASRSGQGAYEQYF. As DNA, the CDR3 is TGTGCCAGTAGGTCGGGACAGGGGGCCTACGAGCAGTACTTC.

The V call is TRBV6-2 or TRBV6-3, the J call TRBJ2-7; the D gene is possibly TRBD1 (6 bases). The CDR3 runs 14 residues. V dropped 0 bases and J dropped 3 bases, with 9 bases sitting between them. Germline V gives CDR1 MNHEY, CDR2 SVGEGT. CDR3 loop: CASSYSAGDYEQYF. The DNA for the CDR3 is TGTGCCAGCAGTTACTCCGCAGGGGACTACGAGCAGTACTTC.

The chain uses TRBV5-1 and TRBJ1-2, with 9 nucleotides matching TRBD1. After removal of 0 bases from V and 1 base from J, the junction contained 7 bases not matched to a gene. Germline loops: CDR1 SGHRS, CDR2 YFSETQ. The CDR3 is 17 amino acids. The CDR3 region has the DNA TGCGCCAGCAGCTTGGCCTTAGGGGGACAGGGTAACTATGGCTACACCTTC. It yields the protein CASSLALGGQGNYGYTF. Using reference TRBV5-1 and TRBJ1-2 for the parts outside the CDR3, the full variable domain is KAGVTQTPRYLIKTRGQQVTLSCSPISGHRSVSWYQQTPGQGLQFLFEYFSETQRNKGNFPGRFSGRQFSNSRSEMNVSTLELGDSALYLCASSLALGGQGNYGYTFGSGTRLTVV.

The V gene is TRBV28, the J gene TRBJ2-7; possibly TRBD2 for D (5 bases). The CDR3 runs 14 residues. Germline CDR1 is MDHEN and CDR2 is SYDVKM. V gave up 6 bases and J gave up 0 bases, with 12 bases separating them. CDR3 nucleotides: TGTGCCAGCAGGCGGACTGGGGACTCCTACGAGCAGTACTTC. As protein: CASRRTGDSYEQYF. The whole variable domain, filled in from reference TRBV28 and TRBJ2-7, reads DVKVTQSSRYLVKRTGEKVFLECVQDMDHENMFWYRQDPGLGLRLIYFSYDVKMKEKGDIPEGYSVSREKKERFSLILESASTNQTSMYLCASRRTGDSYEQYFGPGTRLTVT.

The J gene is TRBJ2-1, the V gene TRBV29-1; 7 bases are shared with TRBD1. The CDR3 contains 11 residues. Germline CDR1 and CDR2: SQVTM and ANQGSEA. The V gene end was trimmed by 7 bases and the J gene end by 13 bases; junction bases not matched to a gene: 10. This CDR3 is CSGSPGQRQFF. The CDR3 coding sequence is TGCAGCGGGTCACCGGGACAGCGCCAGTTCTTC.

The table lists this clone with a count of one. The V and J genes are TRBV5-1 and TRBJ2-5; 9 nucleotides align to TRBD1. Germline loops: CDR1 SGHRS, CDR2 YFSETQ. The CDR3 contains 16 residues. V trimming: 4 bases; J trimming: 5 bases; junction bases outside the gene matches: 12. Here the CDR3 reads CASSRNGQGSYETQYF. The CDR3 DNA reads TGCGCCAGCAGCCGAAATGGACAGGGGTCCTATGAGACCCAGTACTTC.

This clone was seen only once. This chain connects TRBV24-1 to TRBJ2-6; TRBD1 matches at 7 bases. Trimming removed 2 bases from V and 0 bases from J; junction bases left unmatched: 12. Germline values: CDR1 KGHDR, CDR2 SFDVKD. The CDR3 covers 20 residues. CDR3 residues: CATSDSRGRTGPSGANVLTF. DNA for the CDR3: TGTGCCACCAGTGATTCTAGGGGCAGGACAGGCCCCTCTGGGGCCAACGTCCTGACTTTC.

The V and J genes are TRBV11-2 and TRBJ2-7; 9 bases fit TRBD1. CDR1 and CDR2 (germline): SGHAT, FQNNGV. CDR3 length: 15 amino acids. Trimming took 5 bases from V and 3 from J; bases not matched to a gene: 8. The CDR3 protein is CASSRIGTGNYEQYF. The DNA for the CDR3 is TGTGCCAGCAGCCGAATCGGGACAGGGAACTACGAGCAGTACTTC.

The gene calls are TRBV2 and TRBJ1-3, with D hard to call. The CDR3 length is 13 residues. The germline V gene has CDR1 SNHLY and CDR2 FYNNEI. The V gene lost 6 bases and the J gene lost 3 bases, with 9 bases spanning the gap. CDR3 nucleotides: TGTGCCAGCAGGGACTTAGGTGGAAACACCATATATTTT. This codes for CASRDLGGNTIYF.

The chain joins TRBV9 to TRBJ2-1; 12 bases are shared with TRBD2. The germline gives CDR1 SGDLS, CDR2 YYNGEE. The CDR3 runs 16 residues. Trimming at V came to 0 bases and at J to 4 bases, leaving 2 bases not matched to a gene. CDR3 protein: CASSVGGTSGYNEQFF. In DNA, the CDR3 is TGTGCCAGCAGCGTAGGCGGGACTAGCGGGTACAATGAGCAGTTCTTC.

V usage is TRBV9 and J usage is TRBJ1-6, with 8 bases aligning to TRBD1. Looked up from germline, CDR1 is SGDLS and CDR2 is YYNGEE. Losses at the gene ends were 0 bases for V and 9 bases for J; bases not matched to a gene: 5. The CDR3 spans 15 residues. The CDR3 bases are TGTGCCAGCAGCGTAGATACAGGGGGGATTTCACCCCTCCACTTT. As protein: CASSVDTGGISPLHF.

The CDR3 DNA is TGTGGTTCACGCGAGGGGGCTGGCACAGATACGCAGTATTTT. This sequence encodes CGSREGAGTDTQYF. V gene TRBV6-5 combines with J gene TRBJ2-3; 7 bases are a match to TRBD1. The CDR3 extends over 14 amino acids. Germline V gene data show CDR1 as MNHEY and CDR2 as SVGAGI.

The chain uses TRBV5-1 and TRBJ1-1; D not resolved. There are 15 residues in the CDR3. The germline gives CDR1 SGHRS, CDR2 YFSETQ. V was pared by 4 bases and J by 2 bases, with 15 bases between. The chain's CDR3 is CASSTGSTGNTEAFF. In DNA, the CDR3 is TGCGCCAGCAGCACCGGGTCCACCGGCAACACTGAAGCTTTCTTT. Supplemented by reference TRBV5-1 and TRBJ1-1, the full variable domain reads KAGVTQTPRYLIKTRGQQVTLSCSPISGHRSVSWYQQTPGQGLQFLFEYFSETQRNKGNFPGRFSGRQFSNSRSEMNVSTLELGDSALYLCASSTGSTGNTEAFFGQGTRLTVV.

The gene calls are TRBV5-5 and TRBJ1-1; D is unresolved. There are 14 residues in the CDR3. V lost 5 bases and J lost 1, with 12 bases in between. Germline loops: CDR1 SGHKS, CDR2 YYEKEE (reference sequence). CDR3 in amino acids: CASSYRHQNTEAFF. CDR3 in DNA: TGTGCCAGCAGTTATAGACACCAGAACACTGAAGCTTTCTTT. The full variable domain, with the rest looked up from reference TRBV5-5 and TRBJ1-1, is DAGVTQSPTHLIKTRGQQVTLRCSPISGHKSVSWYQQVLGQGPQFIFQYYEKEERGRGNFPDRFSARQFPNYSSELNVNALLLGDSALYLCASSYRHQNTEAFFGQGTRLTVV.

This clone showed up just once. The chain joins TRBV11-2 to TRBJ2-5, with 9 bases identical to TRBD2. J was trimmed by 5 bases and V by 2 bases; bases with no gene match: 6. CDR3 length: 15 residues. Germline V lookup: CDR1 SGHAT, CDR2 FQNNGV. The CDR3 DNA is TGTGCCAGCAGCTTACGGCGGGAGGGCCGGGAGACCCAGTACTTC. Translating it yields CASSLRREGRETQYF.

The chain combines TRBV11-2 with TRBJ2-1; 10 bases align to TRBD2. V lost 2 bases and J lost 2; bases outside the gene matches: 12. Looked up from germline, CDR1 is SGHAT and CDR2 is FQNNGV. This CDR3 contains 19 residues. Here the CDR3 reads CASSLSAFVLAGPYNEQFF. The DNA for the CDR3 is TGTGCCAGCAGCTTATCGGCCTTTGTACTAGCGGGACCCTACAATGAGCAGTTCTTC.

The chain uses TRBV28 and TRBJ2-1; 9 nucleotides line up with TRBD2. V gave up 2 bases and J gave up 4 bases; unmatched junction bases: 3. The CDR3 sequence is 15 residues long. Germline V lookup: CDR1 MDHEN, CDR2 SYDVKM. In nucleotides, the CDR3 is TGTGCCAGCAGTTTACCAGCGGGGGGATACAATGAGCAGTTCTTC. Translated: CASSLPAGGYNEQFF.

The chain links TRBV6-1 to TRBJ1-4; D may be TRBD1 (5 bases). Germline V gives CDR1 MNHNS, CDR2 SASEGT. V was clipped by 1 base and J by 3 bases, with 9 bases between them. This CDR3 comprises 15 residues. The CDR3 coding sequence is TGTGCCAGCAGTGAAGTCGGGGGGGCTAATGAAAAACTGTTTTTT. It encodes CASSEVGGANEKLFF.

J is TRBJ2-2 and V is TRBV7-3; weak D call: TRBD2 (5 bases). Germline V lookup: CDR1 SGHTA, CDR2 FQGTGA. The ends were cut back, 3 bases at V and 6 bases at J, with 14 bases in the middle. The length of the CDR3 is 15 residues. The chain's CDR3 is CASSLRVGTAGELFF. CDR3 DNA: TGTGCCAGCAGCTTGAGGGTCGGAACTGCCGGGGAGCTGTTTTTT.

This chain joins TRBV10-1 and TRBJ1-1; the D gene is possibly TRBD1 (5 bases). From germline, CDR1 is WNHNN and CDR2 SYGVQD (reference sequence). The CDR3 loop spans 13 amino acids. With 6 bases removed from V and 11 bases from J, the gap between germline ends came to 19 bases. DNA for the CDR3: TGCGCCAGCAGGGTAAACCGGGACTCGATGGCTTTCTTT. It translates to CASRVNRDSMAFF.

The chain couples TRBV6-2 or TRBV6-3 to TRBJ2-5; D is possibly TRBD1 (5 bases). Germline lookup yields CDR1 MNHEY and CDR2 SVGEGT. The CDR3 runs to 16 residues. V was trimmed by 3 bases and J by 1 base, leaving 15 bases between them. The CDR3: CASSYSRQSIQETQYF. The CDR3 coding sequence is TGTGCCAGCAGTTATAGTCGACAGAGTATCCAAGAGACCCAGTACTTC.

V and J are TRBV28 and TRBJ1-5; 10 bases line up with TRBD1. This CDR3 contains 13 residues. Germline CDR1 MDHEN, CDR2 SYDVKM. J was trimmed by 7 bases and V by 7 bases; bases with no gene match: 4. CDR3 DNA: TGTGCCAGCAAGACAGGGGGCCAACAGCCCCAGCATTTT. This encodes CASKTGGQQPQHF. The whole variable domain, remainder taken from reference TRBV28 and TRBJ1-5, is DVKVTQSSRYLVKRTGEKVFLECVQDMDHENMFWYRQDPGLGLRLIYFSYDVKMKEKGDIPEGYSVSREKKERFSLILESASTNQTSMYLCASKTGGQQPQHFGDGTRLSIL.

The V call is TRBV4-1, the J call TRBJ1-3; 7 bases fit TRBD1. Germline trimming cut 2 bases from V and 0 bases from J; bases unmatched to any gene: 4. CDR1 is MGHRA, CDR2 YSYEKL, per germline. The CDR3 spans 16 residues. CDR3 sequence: CASSQQQGSSGNTIYF. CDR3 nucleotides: TGCGCCAGCAGCCAACAACAGGGGAGCTCTGGAAACACCATATATTTT.